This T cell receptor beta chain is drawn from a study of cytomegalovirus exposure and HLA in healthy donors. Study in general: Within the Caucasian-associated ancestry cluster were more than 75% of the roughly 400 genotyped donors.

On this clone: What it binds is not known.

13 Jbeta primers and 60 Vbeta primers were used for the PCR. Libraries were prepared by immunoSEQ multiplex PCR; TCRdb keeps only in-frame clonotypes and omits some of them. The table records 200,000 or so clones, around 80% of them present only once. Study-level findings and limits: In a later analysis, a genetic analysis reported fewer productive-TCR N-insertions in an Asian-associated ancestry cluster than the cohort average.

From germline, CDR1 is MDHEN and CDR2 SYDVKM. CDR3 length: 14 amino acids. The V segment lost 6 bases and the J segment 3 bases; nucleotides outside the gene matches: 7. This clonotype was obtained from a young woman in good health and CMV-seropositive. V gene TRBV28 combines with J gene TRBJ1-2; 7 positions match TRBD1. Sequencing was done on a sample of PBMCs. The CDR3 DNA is TGTGCCAGCAGCCAATGGGGACAGTACTATGGCTACACCTTC. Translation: CASSQWGQYYGYTF.